This TCR beta chain is from a study of blood T cells in healthy people across ages. On the study more broadly: Capture by template switching was about one barcoded beta molecule per two T cells.

This clonotype was observed a few times. V was trimmed by 4 bases and J by 2 bases, leaving 12 bases between them. The germline gives CDR1 SQVTM, CDR2 ANQGSEA. The CDR3 is made up of 13 amino acids. A J-beta primer mix and a sample-barcoded 5' primer were used in a second PCR of about 7 to 12 cycles. Each CDR3 protein is one row after TCRdb ran MiXCR on the 5' RACE reads. The repertoire holds under 1,100,000 distinct CDR3 sequences, with about 25% as singletons. These same records also appear under a second study, on T cells of mothers and their children. According to that study: Donors comprised three healthy Caucasian mothers plus their six children. The effect of thymic selection on TCR recombination output is similar between related and unrelated pairs.

The chain combines TRBV29-1 with TRBJ2-7; D gene uncertain. The specimen was blood. The clonotype originates from a girl aged 2-10 years in good health. CDR3: CSVVKRAPYEQYF. DNA of the CDR3: TGCAGCGTTGTAAAAAGAGCACCCTACGAGCAGTACTTC.